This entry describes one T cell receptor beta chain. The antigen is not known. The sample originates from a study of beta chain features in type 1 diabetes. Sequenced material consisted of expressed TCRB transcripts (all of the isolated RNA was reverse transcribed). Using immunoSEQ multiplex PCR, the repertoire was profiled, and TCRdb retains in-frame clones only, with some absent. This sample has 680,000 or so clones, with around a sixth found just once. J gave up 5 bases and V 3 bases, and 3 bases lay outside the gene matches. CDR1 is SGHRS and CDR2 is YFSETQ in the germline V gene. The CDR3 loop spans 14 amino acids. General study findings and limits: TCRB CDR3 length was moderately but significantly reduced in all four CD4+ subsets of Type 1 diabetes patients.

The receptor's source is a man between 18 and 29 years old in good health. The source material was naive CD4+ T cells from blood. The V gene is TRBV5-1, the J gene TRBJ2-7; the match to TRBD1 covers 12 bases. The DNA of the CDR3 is TGCGCCAGCAGCTCCGGGACAGGGGGCGACGAGCAGTACTTC. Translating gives CASSSGTGGDEQYF.